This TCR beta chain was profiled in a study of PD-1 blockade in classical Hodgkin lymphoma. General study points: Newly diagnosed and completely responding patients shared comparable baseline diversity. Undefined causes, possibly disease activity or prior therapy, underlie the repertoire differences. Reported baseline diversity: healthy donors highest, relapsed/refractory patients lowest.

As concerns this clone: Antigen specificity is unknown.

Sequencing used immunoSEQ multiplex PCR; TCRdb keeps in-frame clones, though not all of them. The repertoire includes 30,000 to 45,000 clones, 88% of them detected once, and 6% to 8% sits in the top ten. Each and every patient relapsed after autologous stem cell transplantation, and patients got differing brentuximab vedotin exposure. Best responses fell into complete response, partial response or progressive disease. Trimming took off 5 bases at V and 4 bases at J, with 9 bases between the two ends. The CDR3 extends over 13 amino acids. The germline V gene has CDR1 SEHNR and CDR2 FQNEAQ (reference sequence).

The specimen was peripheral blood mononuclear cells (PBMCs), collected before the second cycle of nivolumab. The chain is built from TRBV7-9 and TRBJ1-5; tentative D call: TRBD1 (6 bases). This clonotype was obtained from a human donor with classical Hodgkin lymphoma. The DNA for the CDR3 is TGTGCCAGCAGCCTAACAGGGAATCAGCCCCAGCATTTT. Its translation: CASSLTGNQPQHF.